Sequencing of this TCR beta chain was carried out in a study of shared clonotypes between healthy human individuals (TCRdb year 2020). For the wider study: A couple of women and a few men aged 18 to 49 years were included in the cohort. To increase sequencing depth and limit assay-specific biases, different laboratories used diverse techniques to prepare libraries and sequence TCR repertoires. To estimate repertoire size and how much clonotypes are shared between individuals, the study performed deep sequencing of blood TCR repertoires from roughly five healthy adults. Each donor's leukapheresis produced roughly between roughly 0.85 and 9.5 billion PBMCs.

The sample holds a few counts of this clone. This clone's antigen is unknown. Per-nucleotide qualities are absent, and no much larger clonotype sits a single base away. Beyond this particular receptor, the publication reports: Pairwise subsampling indicated that sequencing depth was expected to affect the degree of clonotype sharing among donors. Because the study included only a small number of donors, the genetic and exposure-history diversity represented was limited. Only blood was sampled, and tissue TCR repertoires likely differ from those in blood.

Healthy HIV-negative adults with no recently reported acute infections or vaccinations were included as donors. Every donor was a Caucasian adult residing in Nashville, Tennessee, USA. For unsorted samples, roughly 91 million PBMCs were counted, and genomic DNA was extracted using the QIAamp DNA Blood Mini kit. Blood was obtained by leukapheresis, after which PBMCs were separated by Ficoll-Histopaque density gradient centrifugation and cryopreserved in liquid nitrogen vapor phase. Using the deep immunoSEQ assay, TCR CDR3 regions were amplified from genomic DNA by multiplex PCR. Extracted genomic DNA from each cell subset was spread evenly across all wells of several immunoSEQ 96-well plates, with each plate serving as a replicate. Each replicate PCR for unsorted PBMC received roughly 300 ng genomic DNA, equal to 30,000 to 35,000 T cell genomes. Ten immunoSEQ deep assay plates were used to sequence the unsorted PBMC genomic DNA. Purified libraries were quantified with a Qubit 3.0 fluorometer, sized on a Bioanalyzer 2100, and re-quantified with the KAPA Library Quantification kit. Each immunoSEQ 96-well plate was sequenced on its own single-read 150-cycle Illumina NextSeq 550 flow cell. Processing in the source paper ran as follows. Because only junctional sequences without quality scores were contained in the immunoSEQ output, filtering matching that applied to full-length reads could not be performed. Sequences were annotated with PyIR, a Python wrapper for IgBLAST v1.9, and V/J genes and CDR3 were assigned using IMGT germline references. Reads with weak V/J assignments (E-value above 1e-6), missing CDR3, stop codons, out-of-frame junctions, or ambiguous translated residues were removed. V3J clonotypes were defined by identical inferred V gene, J gene, and CDR3 amino acid sequence. The percentage overlap between two repertoires was calculated by dividing the number of shared unique clonotypes by the size of the smaller repertoire. RTK rarefaction, the Chao1 estimator, and Recon v2.1 estimates of unobserved clonotypes were used to assess repertoire richness. TCRdb took this table from immuneACCESS and kept in-frame rearrangements with V and J called. Such tables lack part of the clones; where checked against another copy, unresolved V genes explain under half of the gap, and the rest is unexplained. Clone size and the V and J calls come from that table; the DNA yielded D and trimming. This sample gives 450,000 to 500,000 clones in total; 65% to 85% of them show up just once. The leading ten clones occupy 9.5% to 15% of the sample.

Relative to germline, V is 4 bases shorter and J is 4 bases shorter, with 12 bases between their ends. The germline V gene gives CDR1 as MDHEN and CDR2 as SYDVKM. From the cysteine up to the phenylalanine, the CDR3 has a length of 14 residues. Only CDR3 DNA remains: 42 bases, in frame from the first base. Sequencing input: PBMCs. The rearrangement combines TRBV28 with TRBJ2-3, with TRBD2 as a weak D call on 6 bases. The clonotype originates from a woman in her 40s in good health. Some clones in this sample may be carry-over from other donors' samples. In nucleotides, the sequence is TGTGCCAGCAGTTCGACGGGACTTTCAGATACGCAGTATTTT. The resulting protein is CASSSTGLSDTQYF.